These 21 T cell receptor beta chains were sequenced from one sample in a study of beta chain features in type 1 diabetes. These TCRs' antigens remain unknown. The isolated RNA, all of it, was reverse transcribed, so expressed TCRB transcripts were what got sequenced. The assay was immunoSEQ multiplex PCR, and TCRdb's table has in-frame clones only and misses some. The data contain 50,000 or so clones, roughly 40% of them seen just once; the ten biggest clones take up 0.1% to 0.15%. Study observations and caveats: When Type 1 diabetes patients were examined, their TCRB CDR3s proved moderately but significantly shorter in all four CD4+ subsets.

The sequenced material came from stem cell memory CD4+ T cells from blood. The receptors shown here come from a man in his thirties or forties with type 1 diabetes.

The chain recombines TRBV27 with TRBJ1-4; 8 bases map to TRBD1. CDR1 is MNHEY and CDR2 is SMNVEV in the germline V gene (reference sequence). V lost 6 bases and J lost 7; bases outside the gene matches: 7. This CDR3 is 14 amino acids long. The CDR3 reads CASSRQGLSEKLFF. For the CDR3, the DNA is TGTGCCAGCAGCCGACAGGGGCTTTCTGAAAAACTGTTTTTT.

The chain joins TRBV7-9 to TRBJ2-1; 11 bases are shared with TRBD2. Per germline, CDR1 SEHNR and CDR2 FQNEAQ (reference sequence). The CDR3 covers 17 residues. Losses at the gene ends were 2 bases for V and 2 bases for J; bases not matched to a gene: 5. CDR3 DNA: TGTGCCAGCAGCTTAAGTGGTAGCGGGAGGGCCTACAATGAGCAGTTCTTC. This sequence encodes CASSLSGSGRAYNEQFF.

The rearrangement uses TRBV5-1 and TRBJ1-1, with D uncertain. In germline, CDR1 is SGHRS, CDR2 YFSETQ. V lost 0 bases and J lost 5, with 11 bases in between. The CDR3 is 14 residues long. The DNA of the CDR3 is TGCGCCAGCAGCTTGGCAGGCTTCAATACTGAAGCTTTCTTT. It is translated as CASSLAGFNTEAFF.

The chain links TRBV19 to TRBJ1-5; 8 nucleotides line up with TRBD1. The germline gives CDR1 LNHDA, CDR2 SQIVND (reference sequence). There are 15 residues in the CDR3. V gave up 6 bases and J gave up 1 base; unmatched junction bases: 5. DNA for the CDR3: TGTGCCAGTAGAACCGACAGGGGAAGCAATCAGCCCCAGCATTTT. It specifies CASRTDRGSNQPQHF.

This clone turned up a few times. This CDR3 is CASSLRSVTSQETQYF. In DNA form, the CDR3 reads TGCGCCAGCAGCTTGCGATCTGTAACATCACAAGAGACCCAGTACTTC. The rearrangement joins TRBV5-1 to TRBJ2-5; D is unclear. Trimming pared 1 base from V and 2 bases from J, leaving 15 bases between. Germline lookup yields CDR1 SGHRS and CDR2 YFSETQ. The CDR3 has 16 amino acids.

J is TRBJ1-1 and V is TRBV4-2; 8 bases match TRBD1. Germline CDR1 is LGHNA and CDR2 is YNFKEQ. This CDR3 is built from 16 residues. V lost 3 bases, J lost 3 bases, and 9 bases stayed unmatched. In DNA form, the CDR3 reads TGTGCCAGCAGCCACCCCGGGACAGGTCTGGACACTGAAGCTTTCTTT. Protein sequence: CASSHPGTGLDTEAFF.

This clone has only a few counts. CDR3 coding DNA: TGCGCCAGCAGCCGGGACAGGGTTATATTGAGCGTCTACAATGAGCAGTTCTTC. Protein: CASSRDRVILSVYNEQFF. The chain joins TRBV4-1 to TRBJ2-1; 9 bases fit TRBD1. Germline V gene data show CDR1 as MGHRA and CDR2 as YSYEKL. The CDR3 contains 18 residues. V dropped 4 bases and J dropped 3; count of bases not matched to a gene: 13.

This clone was counted a few times. The chain uses TRBV9 and TRBJ2-1; D call uncertain. The CDR3 runs to 14 residues. Germline V CDR1 and CDR2: SGDLS, YYNGEE. The germline V and J ends were trimmed by 2 bases and 8 bases, with 14 bases remaining between them. The CDR3 protein is CASSVSMSVDEQFF. In nucleotides, the CDR3 is TGTGCCAGCAGCGTGAGTATGTCCGTCGATGAGCAGTTCTTC.

V is TRBV2 and J is TRBJ1-5; D possibly corresponds to TRBD1 (5 bases). In germline, CDR1 is SNHLY, CDR2 FYNNEI. CDR3 length: 14 amino acids. The V end was cut by 6 bases, the J end by 4 bases, with 13 bases between. This chain's CDR3 is CASRDDSVNQPQHF. The CDR3 DNA reads TGTGCCAGCAGAGATGACAGTGTGAATCAGCCCCAGCATTTT. Together with reference TRBV2 and TRBJ1-5, the CDR3 gives the full variable domain: EPEVTQTPSHQVTQMGQEVILRCVPISNHLYFYWYRQILGQKVEFLVSFYNNEISEKSEIFDDQFSVERPDGSNFTLKIRSTKLEDSAMYFCASRDDSVNQPQHFGDGTRLSIL.

This chain uses TRBV19 with TRBJ2-5, with 7 bases that match TRBD1. CDR1 and CDR2 from the germline V gene are LNHDA and SQIVND (reference sequence). With V trimmed by 5 bases and J by 2 bases, 8 bases remained unmatched. This CDR3 spans 15 amino acids. CDR3 in amino acids: CASSLTATGQETQYF. The CDR3 DNA reads TGTGCCAGTAGTCTTACGGCGACAGGGCAAGAGACCCAGTACTTC.

This clone was recorded a few times. V and J are TRBV14 and TRBJ1-4, with 8 bases identical to TRBD1. The ends lost 5 bases at V and 10 bases at J; junction bases unmatched: 9. Germline CDR1 and CDR2: SGHDN and FVKESK. CDR3 size: 14 residues. The DNA of the CDR3 is TGTGCCAGCAGCTCCGGACAGGGTATTGGAAAACTGTTTTTT. Residues: CASSSGQGIGKLFF.

Only a few counts were recorded for this clone. The gene calls are TRBV2 and TRBJ2-7, with D perhaps TRBD1 (5 bases). CDR3 length equals 12 residues. Germline V CDR1 and CDR2: SNHLY, FYNNEI. Trimming pared 2 bases from V and 3 bases from J, leaving 5 bases between. CDR3 in amino acids: CASSEQGYEQYF. The CDR3, as DNA: TGTGCCAGCAGTGAACAGGGCTACGAGCAGTACTTC.

The chain recombines TRBV14 with TRBJ2-7; D might be TRBD1 (6 bases). Germline V CDR1 and CDR2: SGHDN, FVKESK. Trimming stripped 7 bases from V and 4 bases from J, with 17 bases between. The CDR3 covers 14 residues. The CDR3 nucleotides are TGTGCCAGCACCTCCCCAGGGGAATTGTACGAGCAGTACTTC. This gives the protein CASTSPGELYEQYF.

DNA for the CDR3: TGTGCCAGCAAGTCAGACATGAACACTGAAGCTTTCTTT. Translated, it gives CASKSDMNTEAFF. The chain employs TRBV2 and TRBJ1-1; D is uncertain. The ends were cut back, 7 bases at V and 0 bases at J, with 9 bases in the middle. Germline CDR1 is SNHLY and CDR2 is FYNNEI. The CDR3 spans 13 residues.

This clone turned up a few times. The chain joins TRBV15 to TRBJ2-5; possible D gene TRBD2, 6 bases. Germline V gene lookup returns CDR1 LNHNV and CDR2 YYDKDF (reference sequence). V shed 8 bases and J shed 4 bases, with 11 bases lying between them. CDR3 length: 12 residues. The CDR3, as DNA: TGTGCCACCGGGACTGCACGAGAGACCCAGTACTTC. Amino acids: CATGTARETQYF. The full variable domain, completed using reference TRBV15 and TRBJ2-5, is DAMVIQNPRYQVTQFGKPVTLSCSQTLNHNVMYWYQQKSSQAPKLLFHYYDKDFNNEADTPDNFQSRRPNTSFCFLDIRSPGLGDTAMYLCATGTARETQYFGPGTRLLVL.

This clone is a singleton in its sample. J is TRBJ1-2 and V is TRBV28, with 9 nucleotides matching TRBD1. Germline lookup yields CDR1 MDHEN and CDR2 SYDVKM. This CDR3 spans 13 amino acids. V lost 10 bases, J lost 4 bases, and 7 bases stayed unmatched. CDR3 sequence (DNA): TGTGCCATACAGGGGGCGATATTCTATGGCTACACCTTC. This gives the protein CAIQGAIFYGYTF.

This chain connects TRBV5-1 to TRBJ2-7, with 8 bases lining up with TRBD1. Germline V CDR1 and CDR2: SGHRS, YFSETQ. The CDR3 loop spans 14 amino acids. With 4 bases clipped from V and 1 base from J, the junction kept 4 bases outside the gene matches. The CDR3 DNA sequence: TGCGCCAGCAGCAATCAGGGGGCGTCCTACGAGCAGTACTTC. Residues: CASSNQGASYEQYF.

This clone appeared a few times. The chain is built from TRBV28 and TRBJ1-5; 8 nucleotides line up with TRBD1. CDR3 length equals 14 residues. The V segment lost 6 bases and the J segment 6 bases; nucleotides outside the gene matches: 7. Germline values: CDR1 MDHEN, CDR2 SYDVKM. CDR3 bases: TGTGCCAGCAGGAGGGGACAGGACCGTCAGCCCCAGCATTTT. This encodes CASRRGQDRQPQHF.

This chain connects TRBV4-3 to TRBJ1-2; D not resolved. V was shortened by 3 bases and J by 5 bases, with 13 bases between the two germline ends. Germline assignment: CDR1 LGHNA and CDR2 YSLEER. This CDR3 is 14 amino acids long. In nucleotides, the CDR3 is TGCGCCAGCAGCCACATGGAGCTCGGATATGGCTACACCTTC. It codes for CASSHMELGYGYTF.

The chain joins TRBV28 to TRBJ1-1; D might be TRBD1 (6 bases). CDR1 is MDHEN and CDR2 is SYDVKM in the germline V gene. This CDR3 has 12 amino acids. V was pared by 10 bases and J by 4 bases, with 13 bases between. This chain's CDR3 is CATHLQGTEAFF. Here the CDR3 DNA reads TGTGCCACCCACCTACAGGGCACTGAAGCTTTCTTT.

The chain recombines TRBV27 with TRBJ2-7; D remains unclear. The CDR3 contains 13 residues. The germline V gene encodes CDR1 MNHEY and CDR2 SMNVEV (reference sequence). Trimming took off 6 bases at V and 3 bases at J, with 12 bases between the two ends. CDR3 residues: CASRWAAGYEQYF. CDR3 in DNA: TGTGCCAGCAGATGGGCTGCAGGCTACGAGCAGTACTTC.